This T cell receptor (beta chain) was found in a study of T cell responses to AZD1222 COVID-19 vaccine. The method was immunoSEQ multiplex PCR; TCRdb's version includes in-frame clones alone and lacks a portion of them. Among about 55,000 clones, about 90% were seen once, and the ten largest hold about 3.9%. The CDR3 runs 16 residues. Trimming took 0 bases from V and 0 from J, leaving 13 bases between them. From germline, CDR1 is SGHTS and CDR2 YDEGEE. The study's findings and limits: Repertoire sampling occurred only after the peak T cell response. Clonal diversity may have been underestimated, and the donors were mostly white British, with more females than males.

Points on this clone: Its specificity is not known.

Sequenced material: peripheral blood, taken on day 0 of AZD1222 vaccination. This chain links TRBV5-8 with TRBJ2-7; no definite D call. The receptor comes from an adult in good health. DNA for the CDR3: TGTGCCAGCAGCTTGGGGGCCAGTCCGAGCTCCTACGAGCAGTACTTC. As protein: CASSLGASPSSYEQYF.